These 20 T cell receptor beta chains originate from one sample sequenced in a study of Graves' ophthalmopathy and Graves' hyperthyroidism. Amplification of TCR beta CDR3 regions used RNA transcripts. A first-round RT-PCR used HTBI primers, followed by a second-round multiplex PCR. MiXCR, run by TCRdb on the multiplex PCR reads, gives a single entry per CDR3 protein. Of 350,000 or so distinct CDR3 sequences listed, about a sixth are singletons. Specimen: peripheral blood. The receptors come from an adult man with Graves' ophthalmopathy.

This rearrangement joins TRBV6-2 or TRBV6-3 to TRBJ1-1; 10 bases fit TRBD1. The junction had 2 bases not matched to a gene; V was cut back by 4 bases and J by 0 bases. The CDR3 is 15 residues long. Germline assignment: CDR1 MNHEY and CDR2 SVGEGT. This chain's CDR3 is CASSSGQGLNTEAFF. CDR3 DNA: TGTGCCAGCAGTTCGGGACAGGGGTTGAACACTGAAGCTTTCTTT.

V is TRBV6-4 and J is TRBJ2-3, with D possibly being TRBD1 or TRBD2 (5 bases each). Germline V gives CDR1 MRHNA, CDR2 SNTAGT. With 6 bases removed from V and 2 bases from J, the gap between germline ends came to 18 bases. This CDR3 region has 16 residues. The CDR3 DNA follows: TGTGCCAGCAGGAGGGGTTCTAAGGCCCCCACAGATACGCAGTATTTT. It yields the protein CASRRGSKAPTDTQYF.

This clonotype was picked up a small number of times. This chain joins TRBV7-9 and TRBJ2-5; 7 bases are shared with TRBD2. The CDR3 length is 15 residues. The V gene end was trimmed by 4 bases and the J gene end by 0 bases; junction bases not matched to a gene: 5. CDR1 and CDR2 from the germline V gene are SEHNR and FQNEAQ (reference sequence). CDR3 region: CASSSSGGYQETQYF. DNA of the CDR3: TGTGCCAGCAGCTCTTCGGGAGGTTACCAAGAGACCCAGTACTTC.

This clonotype was seen many times. The rearrangement links TRBV5-6 to TRBJ1-3; perhaps TRBD1 as D (5 bases). This CDR3 contains 15 residues. Germline-derived CDR1 and CDR2 are SGHDT and YYEEEE. V lost 1 base and J lost 2, with 10 bases in between. The CDR3 is CASSLTGRPGNTIYF. The CDR3 DNA reads as TGTGCCAGCAGCTTGACAGGTCGACCTGGAAACACCATATATTTT.

This clonotype has just a few counts. The junction differs from germline at one of its ends, possibly a read error. The CDR3 is CATRVGLAAAQPF. CDR3 bases: TGTGCCACCCGGGTGGGGCTCGCGGCGGCCCAGCCTTTT. J is TRBJ1-5 and V is TRBV6-1; D perhaps matches TRBD1 (5 bases). CDR1 and CDR2 from the germline V gene are MNHNS and SASEGT. The CDR3 sequence is 13 residues long.

The chain links TRBV5-1 to TRBJ1-5; 7 bases align to TRBD1. Germline V gene data show CDR1 as SGHRS and CDR2 as YFSETQ. The CDR3 length is 18 residues. The trim removed 3 bases at V and 1 base at J, leaving 13 bases unmatched. CDR3 amino acids: CASSSGEGARGSNQPQHF. CDR3 sequence (DNA): TGCGCCAGCAGCTCGGGGGAGGGGGCTAGGGGAAGCAATCAGCCCCAGCATTTT.

This chain connects TRBV20-1 to TRBJ2-5; 7 bases fit TRBD1. Unmatched junction bases numbered 6, after V lost 0 bases and J lost 5 bases. Germline CDR1 is DFQATT and CDR2 is SNEGSKA (reference sequence). The CDR3 is 14 residues long. CDR3 nucleotide sequence: TGCAGTGCTAGAGATCTAGGGGGCCGGGAGACCCAGTACTTC. This encodes CSARDLGGRETQYF.

The chain couples TRBV12-3 or TRBV12-4 to TRBJ2-5; weak D call: TRBD1 (5 bases). Trimming took off 8 bases at V and 6 bases at J, with 22 bases between the two ends. This CDR3 has 15 amino acids. The CDR3 DNA reads TGTGCCAGCCGTCGCTCAGGGCAATTGGAAAAGACCCAGTACTTC. Protein sequence: CASRRSGQLEKTQYF.

This clonotype was seen only a few times. One junction end does not reproduce the germline sequence, and a read error may be involved. This chain connects TRBV11-2 to TRBJ2-7, with TRBD2 matching over 7 bases. The CDR3 extends over 17 amino acids. Per the germline V gene, CDR1 is SGHAT and CDR2 is FQNNGV. The CDR3 sequence: CASSLGVLRLADYEQCF. CDR3 DNA: TGTGCCAGCAGCTTAGGGGTTCTTCGGCTAGCGGACTACGAGCAGTGCTTC.

This clonotype appeared many times. The CDR3 reads CSAPNSAGGLWGYEQYF. The CDR3 DNA follows: TGCAGTGCTCCGAATTCTGCGGGAGGTTTGTGGGGTTACGAGCAGTACTTC. V usage is TRBV20-1 and J usage is TRBJ2-7; 8 nucleotides align to TRBD2. With 5 bases clipped from V and 4 bases from J, the junction kept 19 bases outside the gene matches. This CDR3 spans 17 amino acids. Germline V gives CDR1 DFQATT, CDR2 SNEGSKA (reference sequence).

This chain uses TRBV12-3 or TRBV12-4 with TRBJ2-5; 7 nucleotides line up with TRBD2. With 3 bases clipped from V and 4 bases from J, the junction kept 11 bases outside the gene matches. This CDR3 has 16 residues. The CDR3 coding sequence is TGTGCCAGCAGTTTTAATCGGGGGGTGGGAACAGAGACCCAGTACTTC. Translation: CASSFNRGVGTETQYF.

This clonotype was detected many times. The chain joins TRBV10-3 to TRBJ2-7, with 8 bases aligning to TRBD1. This CDR3 is built from 15 residues. Per the germline V gene, CDR1 is ENHRY and CDR2 is SYGVKD. V gave up 7 bases and J gave up 3 bases; unmatched junction bases: 11. DNA of the CDR3: TGTGCCATCAAGGGAACCGGGACAGGTGACTACGAGCAGTACTTC. Its translation: CAIKGTGTGDYEQYF.

In this sample, this clonotype turned up many times. The rearrangement joins TRBV27 to TRBJ1-6; 11 nucleotides agree with TRBD1. Germline V lookup: CDR1 MNHEY, CDR2 SMNVEV (reference sequence). The junction had 10 bases not matched to a gene; V was cut back by 2 bases and J by 13 bases. The CDR3 is made up of 16 amino acids. CDR3 DNA: TGTGCCAGCAGTTTAGACACGGGACAGGGGGTATCTCCCCTCCACTTT. This encodes CASSLDTGQGVSPLHF.

The genes are TRBV2 and TRBJ2-2, with a weak D call TRBD2 (6 bases). CDR1 is SNHLY and CDR2 is FYNNEI in the germline V gene. V lost 5 bases to trimming and J lost 0 bases, with 19 bases between them. The CDR3 has 18 amino acids. CDR3 DNA sequence: TGTGCCAGCAGTCCCCGGGCGGGGTCTGCGGCGAACACCGGGGAGCTGTTTTTT. Protein product: CASSPRAGSAANTGELFF. The full variable domain, its missing parts supplied by reference TRBV2 and TRBJ2-2, is EPEVTQTPSHQVTQMGQEVILRCVPISNHLYFYWYRQILGQKVEFLVSFYNNEISEKSEIFDDQFSVERPDGSNFTLKIRSTKLEDSAMYFCASSPRAGSAANTGELFFGEGSRLTVL.

This chain uses TRBV25-1 with TRBJ2-4; TRBD1 is a possible D gene (6 bases). Trimming took 6 bases from V and 2 from J, leaving 17 bases between them. Germline-derived CDR1 and CDR2 are MGHDK and SYGVNS. The CDR3 has 16 residues. CDR3 loop: CASSPQGQPPKNIQYF. The CDR3, as DNA: TGTGCCAGCAGCCCCCAGGGGCAGCCCCCCAAAAACATTCAGTACTTC.

This clonotype was found a few times. The chain is built from TRBV3-1 and TRBJ2-2, with 7 nucleotides matching TRBD2. CDR1 and CDR2 from the germline V gene are LGHDT and YNNKEL (reference sequence). The length of the CDR3 is 15 residues. After removal of 1 base from V and 4 bases from J, the junction contained 3 bases not matched to a gene. The CDR3 loop is CASSQGPGGTGELFF. DNA for the CDR3: TGTGCCAGCAGCCAAGGGCCGGGGGGCACCGGGGAGCTGTTTTTT. Looking up the rest from reference TRBV3-1 and TRBJ2-2 gives the full variable domain: DTAVSQTPKYLVTQMGNDKSIKCEQNLGHDTMYWYKQDSKKFLKIMFSYNNKELIINETVPNRFSPKSPDKAHLNLHINSLELGDSAVYFCASSQGPGGTGELFFGEGSRLTVL.

This chain uses TRBV10-3 with TRBJ1-3; 7 positions match TRBD1. The J segment lost 4 bases and the V segment lost 7 bases, leaving 7 bases of the junction unmatched. The germline CDR1 and CDR2 sequences are ENHRY and SYGVKD. This CDR3 has 14 amino acids. CDR3: CAIKSDRMGNTIYF. In nucleotides, the CDR3 is TGTGCCATCAAATCGGACAGGATGGGAAACACCATATATTTT.

This clonotype was seen only a few times. This may be a read error, as it is one base from a much larger clone. The chain employs TRBV20-1 and TRBJ2-5, with a tentative D call TRBD1 (6 bases). The CDR3 runs 13 residues. Trimming shortened V by 6 bases and J by 4 bases, and 15 bases separated the two germline ends. Germline V gene lookup returns CDR1 DFQATT and CDR2 SNEGSKA (reference sequence). The CDR3 is CSAKGQYRETQYF. CDR3 sequence (DNA): TGCAGTGCAAAAGGACAGTACCGAGAGACCCAGTACTTC.

There are a few counts of this clonotype. V is TRBV11-2 and J is TRBJ2-7, with D maybe TRBD2 (5 bases). Trimming took off 3 bases at V and 2 bases at J, with 11 bases between the two ends. Germline V gene lookup returns CDR1 SGHAT and CDR2 FQNNGV. This CDR3 has 14 amino acids. Here the CDR3 DNA reads TGTGCCAGCAGCTTTCAAGAGGGTCCCTACGAGCAGTACTTC. The encoded protein is CASSFQEGPYEQYF.

The table lists this clonotype with many counts. The chain combines TRBV2 with TRBJ2-7; 10 bases match TRBD2. This CDR3 is built from 15 residues. Germline V gene data show CDR1 as SNHLY and CDR2 as FYNNEI. The V segment lost 5 bases and the J segment 7 bases; nucleotides outside the gene matches: 11. The DNA of the CDR3 is TGTGCCAGCAGTCGTAGCGGGAGGTACCTCTGGGAGCAGTACTTC. Protein sequence: CASSRSGRYLWEQYF.